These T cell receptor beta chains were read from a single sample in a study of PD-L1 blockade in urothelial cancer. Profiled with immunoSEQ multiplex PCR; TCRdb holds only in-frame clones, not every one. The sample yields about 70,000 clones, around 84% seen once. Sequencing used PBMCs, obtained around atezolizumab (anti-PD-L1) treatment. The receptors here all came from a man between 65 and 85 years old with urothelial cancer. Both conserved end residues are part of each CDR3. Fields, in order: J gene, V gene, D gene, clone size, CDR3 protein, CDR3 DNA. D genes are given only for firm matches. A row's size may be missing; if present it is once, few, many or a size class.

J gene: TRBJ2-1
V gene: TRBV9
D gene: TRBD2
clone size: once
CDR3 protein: CASSVLAGMYNEQFF
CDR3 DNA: TGTGCCAGCAGCGTGCTAGCGGGAATGTACAATGAGCAGTTCTTC

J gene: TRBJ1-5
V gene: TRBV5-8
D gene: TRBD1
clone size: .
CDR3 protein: CASGLRVGQGNQPQHF
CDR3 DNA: TGTGCCAGCGGCCTCCGGGTGGGACAGGGCAATCAGCCCCAGCATTTT

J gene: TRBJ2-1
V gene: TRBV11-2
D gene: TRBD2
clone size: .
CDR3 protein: CASSLDSPGLAGGRNEQFF
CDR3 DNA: TGTGCCAGCAGCTTAGATTCCCCGGGACTAGCGGGAGGGAGGAATGAGCAGTTCTTC

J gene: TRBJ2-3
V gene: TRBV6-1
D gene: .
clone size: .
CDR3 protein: CASSPWAGERDTQYF
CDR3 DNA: TGTGCCAGCAGTCCCTGGGCCGGGGAACGAGATACGCAGTATTTT

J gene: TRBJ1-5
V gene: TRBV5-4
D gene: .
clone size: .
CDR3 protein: CASSSPGQPQHF
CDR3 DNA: TGTGCCAGCAGCTCACCGGGACAGCCCCAGCATTTT

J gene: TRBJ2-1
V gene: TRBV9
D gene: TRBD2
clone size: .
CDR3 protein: CASSVGNSGAYNEQFF
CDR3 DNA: TGTGCCAGCAGCGTAGGTAATAGCGGGGCCTACAATGAGCAGTTCTTC

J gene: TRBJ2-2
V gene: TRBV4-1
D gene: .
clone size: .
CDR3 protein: CASSQGADFSGTGELFF
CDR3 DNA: TGCGCCAGCAGCCAAGGGGCTGACTTTAGCGGCACCGGGGAGCTGTTTTTT

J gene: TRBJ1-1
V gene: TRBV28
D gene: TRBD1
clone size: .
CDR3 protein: CASGNRGTRNTEAFF
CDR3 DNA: TGTGCCAGCGGCAACAGGGGGACGAGGAACACTGAAGCTTTCTTT

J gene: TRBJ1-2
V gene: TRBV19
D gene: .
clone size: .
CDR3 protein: CASSRRDKAAPNYGYTF
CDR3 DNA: TGTGCCAGTAGTAGACGGGACAAGGCGGCTCCTAACTATGGCTACACCTTC

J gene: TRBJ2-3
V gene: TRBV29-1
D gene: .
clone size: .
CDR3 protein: CSGGTAGARGDTQYF
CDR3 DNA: TGCAGCGGAGGAACTGCGGGTGCCCGCGGGGATACGCAGTATTTT

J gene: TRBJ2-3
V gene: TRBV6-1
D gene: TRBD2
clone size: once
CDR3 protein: CASSGFSGSSDTQYF
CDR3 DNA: TGTGCCAGCAGTGGGTTTAGCGGGAGTTCAGATACGCAGTATTTT

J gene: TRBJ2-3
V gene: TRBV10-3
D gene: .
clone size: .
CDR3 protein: CAISDLGDTQYF
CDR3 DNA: TGTGCCATCAGTGATCTCGGGGATACGCAGTATTTT

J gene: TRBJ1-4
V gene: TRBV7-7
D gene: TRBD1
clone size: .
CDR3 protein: CASSSGQVGEKLFF
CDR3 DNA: TGTGCCAGCAGCTCAGGACAGGTTGGAGAAAAACTGTTTTTT

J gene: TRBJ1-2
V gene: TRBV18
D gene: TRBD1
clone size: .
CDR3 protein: CASSQGTGEGYTF
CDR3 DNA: TGTGCCAGCTCCCAAGGGACAGGGGAAGGCTACACCTTC

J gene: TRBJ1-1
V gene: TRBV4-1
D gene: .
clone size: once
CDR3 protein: CASSQGGGREAFF
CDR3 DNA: TGCGCCAGCAGCCAAGGGGGGGGCAGGGAAGCTTTCTTT

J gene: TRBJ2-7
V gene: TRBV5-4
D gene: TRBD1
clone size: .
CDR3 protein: CASSLGQGRREQYF
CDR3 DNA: TGTGCCAGCAGCTTGGGACAGGGGAGGAGGGAGCAGTACTTC

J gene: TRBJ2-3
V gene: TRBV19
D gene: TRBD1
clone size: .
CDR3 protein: CASSTGTGSTDTQYF
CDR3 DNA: TGTGCCAGTAGTACCGGGACAGGGAGTACAGATACGCAGTATTTT

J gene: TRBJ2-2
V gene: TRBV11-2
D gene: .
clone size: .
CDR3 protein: CASSAGLRNTGELFF
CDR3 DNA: TGTGCCAGCAGCGCTGGACTACGGAACACCGGGGAGCTGTTTTTT

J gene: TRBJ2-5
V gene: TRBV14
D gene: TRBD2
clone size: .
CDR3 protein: CASSLAGARETQYF
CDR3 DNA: TGTGCCAGCAGCCTCGCGGGAGCCCGAGAGACCCAGTACTTC

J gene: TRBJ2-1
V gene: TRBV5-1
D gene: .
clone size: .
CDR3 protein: CASSPSGQAAYNEQFF
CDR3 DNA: TGCGCCAGCAGCCCCTCGGGTCAAGCGGCCTACAATGAGCAGTTCTTC

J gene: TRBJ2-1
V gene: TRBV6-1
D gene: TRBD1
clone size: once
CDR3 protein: CASSTTGGSYNEQFF
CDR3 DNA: TGTGCCAGCAGTACCACAGGGGGCTCCTACAATGAGCAGTTCTTC

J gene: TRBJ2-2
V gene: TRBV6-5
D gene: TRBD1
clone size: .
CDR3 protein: CASSPRTGTTGELFF
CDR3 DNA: TGTGCCAGCAGTCCCCGGACAGGGACCACCGGGGAGCTGTTTTTT